This T cell receptor beta chain was captured by sequencing in a study of cytomegalovirus exposure and HLA in healthy donors. The overall study: Out of 180 million or so T cells, an earlier analysis found some 120 million unique TCR beta sequences in total. Among the approximately 400 genotyped donors, 70% to 85% were placed in the Caucasian-associated ancestry cluster.

Study outcomes and limitations: A classifier reportedly called cytomegalovirus status with high sensitivity and specificity. When analyzed later, a missense DCLRE1C variant was found to be linked to TCR beta V- and J-gene trimming.

Trimming took 1 base from V and 1 from J, leaving 5 bases between them. The CDR3 is made up of 13 amino acids. Germline CDR1 and CDR2: SGDLS and YYNGEE. On this clone itself: Its antigen is still unknown.

A multiplex PCR was run with 60 Vbeta primers and 13 Jbeta primers. TCRdb's copy holds only in-frame clones and misses some; the assay was immunoSEQ multiplex PCR. The table has 120,000 or so clones, roughly 80% seen once. The receptor was derived from a man in his fifties or sixties in good health and CMV-seropositive. The V gene is TRBV9, the J gene TRBJ1-1; D is uncertain. Sequenced input: PBMCs. CDR3 residues: CASSVTPNTEAFF. The CDR3, as DNA: TGTGCCAGCAGCGTAACACCGAACACTGAAGCTTTCTTT. Supplemented by reference TRBV9 and TRBJ1-1, the full variable domain reads DSGVTQTPKHLITATGQRVTLRCSPRSGDLSVYWYQQSLDQGLQFLIQYYNGEERAKGNILERFSAQQFPDLHSELNLSSLELGDSALYFCASSVTPNTEAFFGQGTRLTVV.